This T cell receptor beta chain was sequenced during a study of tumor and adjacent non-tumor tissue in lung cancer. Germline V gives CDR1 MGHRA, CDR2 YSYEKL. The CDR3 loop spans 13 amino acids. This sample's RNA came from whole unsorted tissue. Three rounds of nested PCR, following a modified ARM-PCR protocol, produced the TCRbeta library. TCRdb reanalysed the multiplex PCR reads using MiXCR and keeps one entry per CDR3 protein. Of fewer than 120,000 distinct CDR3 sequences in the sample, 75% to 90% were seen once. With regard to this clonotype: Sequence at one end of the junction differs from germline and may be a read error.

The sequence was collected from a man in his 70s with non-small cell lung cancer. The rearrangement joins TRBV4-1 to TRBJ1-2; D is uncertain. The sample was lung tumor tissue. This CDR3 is CASSHDGSNGYIF. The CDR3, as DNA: TGCGCCAGCAGCCACGACGGCTCCAATGGCTACATCTTC.